This TCR beta chain came from a study of T cells after yellow fever vaccination. TCRdb fed the 5' RACE reads into MiXCR, producing one record per CDR3 protein. The sample holds some 550,000 distinct CDR3 sequences; roughly 21% are singletons and the top ten take roughly an eighth. This clonotype has just a few counts. The TCR originated in a man aged 25-45 years who received the YFV17D yellow fever vaccine. This material consisted of PBMCs, taken 15 days after the yellow fever booster vaccination.

In DNA form, the CDR3 reads TGTGCCAGCAGCTTAGCCACAGGTGAAATTTACCATACGCAGTATTTT. Translated, it gives CASSLATGEIYHTQYF. J is TRBJ2-3 and V is TRBV7-9, with a tentative D call TRBD1 (5 bases). The germline V and J ends were trimmed by 0 bases and 7 bases, with 17 bases remaining between them. The germline V gene encodes CDR1 SEHNR and CDR2 FQNEAQ (reference sequence). CDR3 length: 16 amino acids.